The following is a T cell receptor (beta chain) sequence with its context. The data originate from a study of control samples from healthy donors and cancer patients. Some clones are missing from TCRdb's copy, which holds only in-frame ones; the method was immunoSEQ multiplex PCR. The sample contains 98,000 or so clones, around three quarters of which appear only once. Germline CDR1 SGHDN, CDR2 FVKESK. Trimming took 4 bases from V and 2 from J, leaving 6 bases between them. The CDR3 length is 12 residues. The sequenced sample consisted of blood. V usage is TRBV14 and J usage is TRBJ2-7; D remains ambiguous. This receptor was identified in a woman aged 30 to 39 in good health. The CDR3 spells CASSPTPYEQYF. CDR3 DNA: TGTGCCAGCAGCCCCACCCCCTACGAGCAGTACTTC. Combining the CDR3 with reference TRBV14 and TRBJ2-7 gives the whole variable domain EAGVTQFPSHSVIEKGQTVTLRCDPISGHDNLYWYRRVMGKEIKFLLHFVKESKQDESGMPNNRFLAERTGGTYSTLKVQPAELEDSGVYFCASSPTPYEQYFGPGTRLTVT.